This T cell receptor beta chain emerged from a study of CD8 T cells in ankylosing spondylitis. Study results and limitations: Apparently characteristic of ankylosing spondylitis blood was a TCR beta motif (eight highly homologous variants).

The germline V gene has CDR1 SGDLS and CDR2 YYNGEE. Trimming left V 8 bases short and J 5 bases short, with 6 bases between. The length of the CDR3 is 10 residues. This clonotype was seen only a few times. What it binds is not known. TCRdb itself ran the 5' RACE reads through MiXCR, one entry per CDR3 protein. In the table there are roughly 440,000 distinct CDR3 sequences, 17% of which are singletons. Sequenced material: blood, either unsorted or a sorted T cell fraction (not recorded which). The V and J genes are TRBV9 and TRBJ2-3, with D unclear. This receptor was taken from a male donor with ankylosing spondylitis. Here the CDR3 DNA reads TGTGCCAGTACACAAGATACGCAGTATTTT. It encodes CASTQDTQYF.